These T cell receptor beta chains were read from a single sample in a study of blood T cell repertoires in COVID-19. Generated by immunoSEQ multiplex PCR, the TCRdb table keeps only in-frame clones and is missing some. The sample has nearly 95,000 clones; around 67% are singletons. Sequenced: peripheral blood. These receptor sequences come from a man between 65 and 85 years old with COVID-19, enrolled during active disease. The CDR3 runs from the conserved cysteine through the conserved F or W. D genes are given only for firm matches. Only some rows state a clone size, as once, few, many or a class for expanded clones.

>-|TRBJ2-7|TRBV6-2/TRBV6-3|-
TGTGCCAGCAGTGTCACATTCCTTTACACCACCTACGAGCAGTACTTC
CASSVTFLYTTYEQYF
>-|TRBJ2-7|TRBV9|TRBD2
TGTGCCAGCAGCGTCATGGGGAGGGGAACGGGTGGTTGTAAGCAGTACTTC
CASSVMGRGTGGCKQYF
>-|TRBJ1-3|TRBV28|-
TGTGCCAGCAGTTTCCCGACAGGATCTGGAAACACCATATATTTT
CASSFPTGSGNTIYF
>-|TRBJ2-7|TRBV9|TRBD1
TGTGCCAGCAGCGCCACAGGGGGTTATGACGAGCAGTACTTC
CASSATGGYDEQYF
>-|TRBJ2-6|TRBV30|TRBD2
TGTGCCTGGAGGGCAACCGGGACTAGGGGTTTTGGGGCCAACGTCCTGACTTTC
CAWRATGTRGFGANVLTF
>once|TRBJ2-1|TRBV7-8|TRBD2
TGTGCCAGCAGCTTGGGACTAGCGGGAGGGGCCGTCTACAATGAGCAGTTCTTC
CASSLGLAGGAVYNEQFF
>-|TRBJ2-7|TRBV20-1|-
TGCAGTGCCCATCCGGTGGACGAGCAGTACTTC
CSAHPVDEQYF
>-|TRBJ2-6|TRBV29-1|TRBD1
TGCAGCGTTGCTAAAAGTGGTACGGCAGGGGGCAGTTTTGGGGCCAACGTCCTGACTTTC
CSVAKSGTAGGSFGANVLTF
>-|TRBJ2-3|TRBV7-8|-
TGTGCCAGCAGCTTGAGCAGGGTATACACAGATACGCAGTATTTT
CASSLSRVYTDTQYF
>-|TRBJ2-1|TRBV11-3|TRBD2
TGTGCCAGCAGCTTAGACCAGCGGGACGGGAATGAGCAGTTCTTC
CASSLDQRDGNEQFF
>-|TRBJ2-7|TRBV28|-
TGTGCCAGCAGTTTAAATTCTATCTACGAGCAGTACTTC
CASSLNSIYEQYF
>-|TRBJ2-2|TRBV5-4|-
TGTGCCAGCAGCTTGGCCGGAGGGTCTAACACCGGGGAGCTGTTTTTT
CASSLAGGSNTGELFF
>-|TRBJ2-4|TRBV5-6|TRBD1
TGTGCCAGCAGCTCGTGGACAGGGGAAAACATTCAGTACTTC
CASSSWTGENIQYF
>-|TRBJ1-1|TRBV9|-
TGTGCCAGCAGCGTAGTTACGGGCACTGAAGCTTTCTTT
CASSVVTGTEAFF
>once|TRBJ2-7|TRBV2|TRBD2
TGTGCCAGCAGTGGATTAGCGGGCGGTCGTGGCGAGCAGTACTTC
CASSGLAGGRGEQYF
>-|TRBJ2-7|TRBV5-5|-
TGTGCCAGCAGCCTTTGGACATTGACCCTCGAGCAGTACTTC
CASSLWTLTLEQYF
>-|TRBJ2-2|TRBV28|-
TGTGCCAGCAGTTTATCGGGGGGCGGTAGCGGGGAGCTGTTTTTT
CASSLSGGGSGELFF
>-|TRBJ2-7|TRBV9|TRBD2
TGTGCCAGCAGCCCACGGACTAGTCCGATAATCTACGAGCAGTACTTC
CASSPRTSPIIYEQYF
>-|TRBJ2-1|TRBV7-9|-
TGTGCCAGCAGCTTAGCTGGGCGGGGATCCTACAATGAGCAGTTCTTC
CASSLAGRGSYNEQFF
>-|TRBJ2-1|TRBV10-3|TRBD2
TGTGCCATCAGTAGCGGGGGATACAATGAGCAGTTCTTC
CAISSGGYNEQFF
>-|TRBJ1-3|TRBV18|-
TGTGCCAGCTCACCCTCCCAGGGCGCAGGAAACACCATATATTTT
CASSPSQGAGNTIYF
>-|TRBJ2-1|TRBV3-1/TRBV3-2|TRBD2
TGTGCCAGCAGCGACGCCGGGACTAGCGGATACAATGAGCAGTTCTTC
CASSDAGTSGYNEQFF
>-|TRBJ2-1|TRBV6-6|-
TGTGCCAGCAGAACAGGGAGCTTGGGTGAGCAGTTCTTC
CASRTGSLGEQFF
>-|TRBJ1-1|TRBV24-1|TRBD1
TGTGCCACCAGTGATACGAGACAGGGGAACACTGAAGCTTTCTTT
CATSDTRQGNTEAFF
>-|TRBJ1-2|TRBV3-1/TRBV3-2|-
TGTGCCAGCAGCGATTTTCGACAGATCGGTCGTGATGGCTACACCTTC
CASSDFRQIGRDGYTF
>-|TRBJ2-5|TRBV21-1|-
TGTGCCAGCAGCAACGGGGACAGACCTCAAGAGACCCAGTACTTC
CASSNGDRPQETQYF
>-|TRBJ1-1|TRBV14|-
TGTGCCAGCAGCCAAGATCGAACGGGGTGGCGGGCTTTCTTT
CASSQDRTGWRAFF
>-|TRBJ2-7|TRBV5-1|TRBD2
TGCGCCAGCAGCTACCCTAGCGGTTCCTACGAGCAGTACTTC
CASSYPSGSYEQYF
>-|TRBJ1-3|TRBV7-2|-
TGTGCCAGCAGCTTAGGCCCCGGGGTTGGAAACACCATATATTTT
CASSLGPGVGNTIYF
>once|TRBJ2-3|TRBV12-2|-
TGTGCAAGTCGCTTAGACGGAAGGGGTGACACAGATACGCAGTATTTT
CASRLDGRGDTDTQYF
>-|TRBJ1-5|TRBV19|-
TGTGCCAGTAGTCAACAGGGAAGGAGACCCCAGCATTTT
CASSQQGRRPQHF
>-|TRBJ2-5|TRBV29-1|-
TGCAGCGTTGGTTTCCAGGAAGAGACCCAGTACTTC
CSVGFQEETQYF
>-|TRBJ1-5|TRBV30|TRBD1
TGTGCCGTGAGTCGTCAGGGGGATCAGCCCCAGCATTTT
CAVSRQGDQPQHF
>-|TRBJ2-6|TRBV6-4|-
TGTGCCAGCAGTGAAGGTAGCGCTGGGGCCAACGTCCTGACTTTC
CASSEGSAGANVLTF
>-|TRBJ1-5|TRBV28|-
TGTGCCAGCAGTTTCGAATTGATCGGGCAGCCCCAGCATTTT
CASSFELIGQPQHF
>-|TRBJ2-7|TRBV7-2|-
TGTGCCAGCAGCTTAGCGTTCGGGTTCTCCTACGAGCAGTACTTC
CASSLAFGFSYEQYF
>-|TRBJ1-5|TRBV10-3|-
TGTGCCATCAGTGGACAGCAAGATCAGCCCCAGCATTTT
CAISGQQDQPQHF
>-|TRBJ2-5|TRBV7-2|-
TGTGCCAGCAGCTTACTTCTCCTCCAGTACTTC
CASSLLLLQYF
>-|TRBJ2-7|TRBV11-1|TRBD2
TGTGCCAGCAGCTGGGGGACTAGCGGGAGTTACGAGCAGTACTTC
CASSWGTSGSYEQYF
>-|TRBJ2-1|TRBV5-1|-
TGCGCCAGCAGCGTACAGGGTTTTTCCTACAATGAGCAGTTCTTC
CASSVQGFSYNEQFF
>-|TRBJ2-3|TRBV7-9|TRBD2
TGTGCCAGCAGCTTGGAACTAGCGACAGATACGCAGTATTTT
CASSLELATDTQYF
>many|TRBJ2-1|TRBV7-9|-
TGTGCCAGCAGCTTAGCTCAGGGTAACAATGAGCAGTTCTTC
CASSLAQGNNEQFF
>-|TRBJ2-7|TRBV12-3/TRBV12-4|TRBD1
TGTGCCAGCAGGGACAGGGGTACCTACGAGCAGTACTTC
CASRDRGTYEQYF
>once|TRBJ1-3|TRBV6-1|-
TGTGCCAGCAGTGAGGGGGGCTCTGGAAACACCATATATTTT
CASSEGGSGNTIYF
>few|TRBJ2-7|TRBV5-5|TRBD1
TGTGCCAGCAGCTCCCGGGACAGGGGGTACAAGCAGTACTTC
CASSSRDRGYKQYF
>-|TRBJ2-4|TRBV21-1|-
TGTGCCAGCAGCAAAGCGGCCAGCGGGAGCTGGATTACCAAAAACATTCAGTACTTC
CASSKAASGSWITKNIQYF
>-|TRBJ1-2|TRBV28|-
TGTGCCAGCAGTCCCTTCGAGCCCAATCATGGCTACACCTTC
CASSPFEPNHGYTF
>-|TRBJ2-7|TRBV9|-
TGTGCCAGCAGCGTAGGGGTAGCGTCTACCTACGAGCAGTACTTC
CASSVGVASTYEQYF
>-|TRBJ2-7|TRBV7-2|TRBD2
TGTGCCAGCACCAATCCGACTAGCGGGAGGAGGGACGAGCAGTACTTC
CASTNPTSGRRDEQYF
>few|TRBJ2-5|TRBV5-4|TRBD2
TGTGCCAGCAGCTTGAGCGGGAGTCAAGAGACCCAGTACTTC
CASSLSGSQETQYF
>-|TRBJ1-1|TRBV28|TRBD1
TGTGCCAGCAGTCCCGGAGGAGGGGGCGGTGGCACTGAAGCTTTCTTT
CASSPGGGGGGTEAFF
>-|TRBJ1-2|TRBV28|TRBD1
TGTGCCAGCAGTTTCCGGGACAGGCCAACTTATGGCTACACCTTC
CASSFRDRPTYGYTF
>-|TRBJ2-7|TRBV10-2|TRBD2
TGCGCCAGCAGTGAACTAGCGGGAGGTTACGAGCAGTACTTC
CASSELAGGYEQYF
>few|TRBJ2-1|TRBV30|-
TGTGCCTCCTTGGGGCAGAGCTCCTACAATGAGCAGTTCTTC
CASLGQSSYNEQFF
>-|TRBJ1-2|TRBV9|-
TGTGCCAGCAGCGTAGGTACAGGGTATGGTGGCTACACCTTC
CASSVGTGYGGYTF
>-|TRBJ1-4|TRBV19|TRBD1
TGTGCCAGTAGTAGAAAACAGGGGGCTAATGAAAAACTGTTTTTT
CASSRKQGANEKLFF
>-|TRBJ2-7|TRBV2|TRBD2
TGTGCCAGCAGGGGGGAGGGGTACGAGCAGTACTTC
CASRGEGYEQYF